This T cell receptor (beta chain) originates from a study of blood T cells in healthy people across ages. Study results and limitations: Older age went with lower TCR beta diversity per million T cells, in a roughly linear way. Comparison with aged donors showed that long-lived donors had more naive CD4+ cells and higher diversity.

The use of a sample-barcoded 5' primer and a J-beta primer mix characterized a second PCR of roughly 6 to 11 cycles. Every cDNA molecule bore a tag from a template-switch adaptor containing 12 random nucleotides. Via MiXCR, TCRdb re-called the 5' RACE reads, giving one row per CDR3 protein. Of about 1.8 million distinct CDR3 sequences in the sample, around 50% were seen once. This clonotype came up a few times. Its antigen is still unknown. The CDR3 consists of 15 residues. With V trimmed by 4 bases and J by 4 bases, 11 bases remained unmatched. Germline CDR1 is DFQATT and CDR2 is SNEGSKA (reference sequence). Individuals who donated were healthy Caucasians from Russia aged about 6 to 100.

This receptor was obtained from a woman between 35 and 50 years old in good health. This rearrangement joins TRBV20-1 to TRBJ1-2, with 8 bases fitting TRBD1. The sample consisted of blood. The CDR3, as DNA: TGCAGTGCTAATCCTCAGGGGGCCGTCAGCTATGGCTACACCTTC. It codes for CSANPQGAVSYGYTF.